The 20 T cell receptor beta chains presented below share a single source sample, sequenced in a study of cytomegalovirus exposure and HLA in healthy donors. Repertoires were generated with immunoSEQ multiplex PCR, while TCRdb's copy carries only in-frame clones and drops some. This table has approximately 300,000 clones, about nine tenths appearing once. Sequencing used PBMCs. The receptor source for this set is a young woman in good health and CMV-seronegative.

The V call is TRBV28, the J call TRBJ1-1, with D possibly TRBD1 on 6 matching bases. Germline values: CDR1 MDHEN, CDR2 SYDVKM. CDR3 size: 15 residues. The V gene lost 4 bases and the J gene lost 4 bases, with 16 bases spanning the gap. This CDR3 is CASSWVTGGTTEAFF. As DNA, the CDR3 is TGTGCCAGCAGTTGGGTGACAGGCGGAACCACTGAAGCTTTCTTT.

The chain employs TRBV4-3 and TRBJ1-1; 10 nucleotides align to TRBD1. With V trimmed by 4 bases and J by 1 base, 9 bases remained unmatched. The length of the CDR3 is 17 residues. Per the germline V gene, CDR1 is LGHNA and CDR2 is YSLEER. CDR3 DNA: TGCGCCAGCAGCCCTTCCGACAGGGGGCTAGCGAACACTGAAGCTTTCTTT. As protein: CASSPSDRGLANTEAFF.

The chain combines TRBV5-1 with TRBJ1-4; possible D gene TRBD1, 5 bases. Trimming took off 0 bases at V and 3 bases at J, with 6 bases between the two ends. This CDR3 has 14 residues. The germline V gene has CDR1 SGHRS and CDR2 YFSETQ. The CDR3 sequence: CASSLDRPNEKLFF. CDR3 bases: TGCGCCAGCAGCTTGGACAGGCCTAATGAAAAACTGTTTTTT.

V and J are TRBV5-6 and TRBJ2-7; 7 nucleotides match TRBD1. CDR1 and CDR2 from the germline V gene are SGHDT and YYEEEE. V trimming: 4 bases; J trimming: 2 bases; junction bases outside the gene matches: 6. This CDR3 spans 14 amino acids. The CDR3 reads CASSTETGPYEQYF. The CDR3 region has the DNA TGTGCCAGCAGCACTGAGACAGGGCCCTACGAGCAGTACTTC.

The V call is TRBV7-2, the J call TRBJ2-2, with a weak D call TRBD1 (5 bases). Germline V gene data show CDR1 as SGHTA and CDR2 as FQGNSA. The length of the CDR3 is 15 residues. Trimming pared 6 bases from V and 3 bases from J, leaving 14 bases between. The CDR3 region has the DNA TGTGCCAGCAGAATGGGGCTTATCCACACCGGGGAGCTGTTTTTT. Translated: CASRMGLIHTGELFF.

The chain links TRBV7-3 to TRBJ2-7; 15 nucleotides agree with TRBD2. Germline CDR1 is SGHTA and CDR2 is FQGTGA. Germline trimming cut 5 bases from V and 6 bases from J; bases unmatched to any gene: 17. The CDR3 runs 19 residues. The DNA for the CDR3 is TGTGCCAGCAGCCGGACTAGCGGGAGGGCGAGCGGATCGGGGCGCGAGCAGTACTTC. Translation: CASSRTSGRASGSGREQYF. Full variable domain (outside the CDR3, taken from reference TRBV7-3 and TRBJ2-7): GAGVSQTPSNKVTEKGKYVELRCDPISGHTALYWYRQSLGQGPEFLIYFQGTGAADDSGLPNDRFFAVRPEGSVSTLKIQRTERGDSAVYLCASSRTSGRASGSGREQYFGPGTRLTVT.

The rearrangement uses TRBV2 and TRBJ1-2, with 9 nucleotides matching TRBD1. The trim removed 4 bases at V and 0 bases at J, leaving 12 bases unmatched. Germline V gives CDR1 SNHLY, CDR2 FYNNEI. The CDR3 consists of 18 residues. CDR3 region: CASSVPGQGLGANYGYTF. CDR3 DNA sequence: TGTGCCAGCAGTGTCCCGGGACAGGGATTGGGAGCTAACTATGGCTACACCTTC.

V gene TRBV15 combines with J gene TRBJ2-1; 14 bases agree with TRBD2. CDR3 length: 17 amino acids. Unmatched junction bases numbered 4, after V lost 0 bases and J lost 6 bases. Germline loops: CDR1 LNHNV, CDR2 YYDKDF (reference sequence). The DNA of the CDR3 is TGTGCCACCAGCAGAGAAGGGACTAGCGGGAGTTTCAATGAGCAGTTCTTC. This translates into CATSREGTSGSFNEQFF.

The V call is TRBV11-2, the J call TRBJ2-7; 9 nucleotides align to TRBD1. The germline gives CDR1 SGHAT, CDR2 FQNNGV. This CDR3 comprises 13 residues. V trimming: 4 bases; J trimming: 5 bases; junction bases outside the gene matches: 3. CDR3 amino acids: CASSSDRGHEQYF. CDR3 sequence (DNA): TGTGCCAGCAGCTCGGACAGGGGCCACGAGCAGTACTTC.

The chain links TRBV5-1 to TRBJ2-7; 8 positions match TRBD2. The V gene end was trimmed by 4 bases and the J gene end by 6 bases; junction bases not matched to a gene: 9. Germline V gene lookup returns CDR1 SGHRS and CDR2 YFSETQ. The CDR3 length is 14 residues. CDR3 amino acids: CASSVSGEAAEQYF. CDR3 bases: TGCGCCAGCAGCGTTAGCGGGGAGGCGGCCGAGCAGTACTTC.

This clone has a handful of counts. The chain couples TRBV4-1 to TRBJ1-2; no firm D call. The germline V gene has CDR1 MGHRA and CDR2 YSYEKL. V gave up 0 bases and J gave up 8 bases, with 13 bases separating them. The CDR3 has 14 residues. CDR3 amino acids: CASSQDLEVRGYTF. CDR3 in DNA: TGCGCCAGCAGCCAAGATCTGGAGGTTCGCGGCTACACCTTC.

The chain carries TRBV19 and TRBJ1-4; 9 nucleotides match TRBD1. After removal of 9 bases from V and 8 bases from J, the junction contained 16 bases not matched to a gene. The CDR3 runs 16 residues. Looked up from germline, CDR1 is LNHDA and CDR2 is SQIVND (reference sequence). The CDR3 nucleotides are TGTGCCAGCCGGAGATCTACCGGGACAGGGTACGAAAAACTGTTTTTT. Translated: CASRRSTGTGYEKLFF.

This clone was found a few times. The chain links TRBV6-1 to TRBJ2-2; 9 bases are a match to TRBD1. With V trimmed by 6 bases and J by 8 bases, 10 bases remained unmatched. This CDR3 is built from 15 residues. From germline, CDR1 is MNHNS and CDR2 SASEGT. The CDR3 loop is CASSVRDRVFGELFF. The CDR3 DNA is TGTGCCAGCAGCGTACGGGACAGGGTTTTTGGGGAGCTGTTTTTT.

This chain links TRBV6-6 with TRBJ1-4; the D is unclear. The CDR3 length is 14 residues. Germline CDR1 is MNHNY and CDR2 is SVGAGI (reference sequence). Trimming removed 5 bases from V and 8 bases from J, with 15 bases in between. The CDR3: CASSTPEGGEKLFF. CDR3 DNA sequence: TGTGCCAGCAGTACCCCAGAGGGTGGGGAAAAACTGTTTTTT.

This CDR3 reads CSVFGGTNTEAFF. In DNA form, the CDR3 reads TGCAGCGTTTTTGGGGGCACGAACACTGAAGCTTTCTTT. The V gene is TRBV29-1, the J gene TRBJ1-1; D might be TRBD1 (6 bases). Between the trimmed V and J ends, which lost 5 bases and 1 base, there was a span of 11 bases. CDR3 size: 13 residues. Germline CDR1 is SQVTM and CDR2 is ANQGSEA.

The sample holds a few counts of this clone. V is TRBV4-2 and J is TRBJ1-1; D is possibly TRBD1 (5 bases). Germline V gives CDR1 LGHNA, CDR2 YNFKEQ. The V and J ends lost 1 base and 1 base respectively, with 13 bases between them. The CDR3 runs to 16 residues. The CDR3 protein is CASSQAYSGPNTEAFF. CDR3 in DNA: TGTGCCAGCAGCCAAGCCTATTCAGGGCCGAACACTGAAGCTTTCTTT.

J is TRBJ1-4 and V is TRBV4-3; D is unresolved. V lost 1 base to trimming and J lost 4 bases, with 10 bases between them. This CDR3 is built from 15 residues. Germline V gene lookup returns CDR1 LGHNA and CDR2 YSLEER. As DNA, the CDR3 is TGCGCCAGCAGCCAAGGTTGGCAGAATAATGAAAAACTGTTTTTT. This encodes CASSQGWQNNEKLFF.

The chain links TRBV4-2 to TRBJ2-7; TRBD2 matches at 7 bases. Germline loops: CDR1 LGHNA, CDR2 YNFKEQ. CDR3 length: 18 residues. Trimming removed 0 bases from V and 3 bases from J; junction bases left unmatched: 14. CDR3 sequence reads: CASSQEVGLGDYNYEQYF. In nucleotides, the CDR3 is TGTGCCAGCAGCCAAGAGGTCGGTCTGGGGGACTATAACTACGAGCAGTACTTC.

The chain couples TRBV4-3 to TRBJ2-6, with 8 bases identical to TRBD2. Per the germline V gene, CDR1 is LGHNA and CDR2 is YSLEER. J gave up 8 bases and V 4 bases, and 10 bases lay outside the gene matches. The CDR3 is 16 residues long. CDR3 DNA: TGCGCCAGCAGCCCCCAGACTAGCGAGGTATCCAACGTCCTGACTTTC. This sequence encodes CASSPQTSEVSNVLTF.

V and J are TRBV28 and TRBJ2-7; D might be TRBD1 (5 bases). Per germline, CDR1 MDHEN and CDR2 SYDVKM. The CDR3 consists of 14 residues. V lost 2 bases, J lost 3 bases, and 11 bases lay in between. This CDR3 is CASSLGVTVYEQYF. DNA for the CDR3: TGTGCCAGCAGTTTAGGGGTGACAGTCTACGAGCAGTACTTC.